Reported below is one T cell receptor (beta chain). This CDR3 comprises 14 residues. Germline V gene lookup returns CDR1 LNHDA and CDR2 SQIVND (reference sequence). V was trimmed by 6 bases and J by 3 bases, leaving 11 bases between them. TCRdb's table, derived via immunoSEQ multiplex PCR, lists solely in-frame clones and lacks some. The sample yields 170,000 or so clones, about 90% seen once. This sample is drawn from a study of blood T cell repertoires in COVID-19. The chain uses TRBV19 and TRBJ2-2; D might be TRBD2 (6 bases). Sequencing was carried out using PBMCs or T cells enriched from blood (not recorded which). This receptor was taken from a woman aged 45-65 years who had recovered from COVID-19. CDR3 region: CASRLAAHTGELFF. As DNA, the CDR3 is TGTGCCAGTAGATTAGCGGCCCACACCGGGGAGCTGTTTTTT.